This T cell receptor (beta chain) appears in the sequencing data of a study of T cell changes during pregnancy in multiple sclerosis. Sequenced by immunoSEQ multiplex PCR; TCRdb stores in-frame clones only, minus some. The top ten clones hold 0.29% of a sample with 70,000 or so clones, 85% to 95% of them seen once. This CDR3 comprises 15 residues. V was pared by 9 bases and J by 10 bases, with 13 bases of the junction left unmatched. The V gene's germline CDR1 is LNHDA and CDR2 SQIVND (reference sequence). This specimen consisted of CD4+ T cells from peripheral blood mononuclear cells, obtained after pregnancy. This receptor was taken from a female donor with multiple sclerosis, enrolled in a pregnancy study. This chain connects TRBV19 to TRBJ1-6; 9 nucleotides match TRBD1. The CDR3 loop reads CASRTGVVPGSPLHF. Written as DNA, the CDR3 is TGTGCCAGCCGGACAGGGGTGGTTCCAGGGTCACCCCTCCACTTT.